Listed below are T cell receptor beta chains from one sample, sequenced in a study of cytomegalovirus exposure and HLA in healthy donors. Sequencing used immunoSEQ multiplex PCR; TCRdb keeps in-frame clones, though not all of them. Of about 76,000 clones listed, roughly 85% are singletons. The sample taken for sequencing was PBMCs. The receptors originated from a man aged 25 to 40 in good health and CMV-seronegative. CDR3s include the opening cysteine and the closing phenylalanine or tryptophan. The D gene is left open where the match is weak. Size values are once, few and many counts, or a class for expanded clones, and some rows have none.

>TRBV7-8|NA|NA|TRBJ1-5
CASSLTHYSNQPQHF
TGTGCCAGCAGCTTAACCCACTATAGCAATCAGCCCCAGCATTTT
>TRBV4-2|TRBD1|NA|TRBJ1-5
CASSQETGSSNQPQHF
TGTGCCAGCAGCCAAGAGACAGGGTCGAGCAATCAGCCCCAGCATTTT
>TRBV5-6|TRBD1|NA|TRBJ1-1
CASSPTRQGKTEAFF
TGTGCCAGCAGCCCGACCCGACAGGGAAAGACTGAAGCTTTCTTT
>TRBV5-4|NA|NA|TRBJ1-2
CASSFAGGPIYGYPF
TGTGCCAGCAGCTTCGCCGGAGGGCCGATCTATGGCTACCCCTTC
>TRBV6-6|TRBD1|few|TRBJ1-5
CASTHIQGNQPQHF
TGTGCCAGCACCCATATACAGGGGAATCAGCCCCAGCATTTT
>TRBV28|TRBD2|NA|TRBJ2-7
CASSAWGGSDSYEQYF
TGTGCCAGCAGTGCCTGGGGCGGGAGTGACTCCTACGAGCAGTACTTC
>TRBV9|NA|NA|TRBJ1-2
CASSAKEASGYTF
TGTGCCAGCAGCGCGAAGGAGGCGAGTGGCTACACCTTC
>TRBV6-5|NA|few|TRBJ2-7
CASSVRQANAYEQYF
TGTGCCAGCAGTGTTCGACAGGCCAACGCCTACGAGCAGTACTTC
>TRBV6-1|TRBD2|NA|TRBJ2-1
CASRLTSGSYNEQLF
TGTGCCAGCAGACTCACTAGCGGCTCCTACAATGAGCAGCTCTTC
>TRBV15|TRBD1|NA|TRBJ1-6
CATSRGGQGNSPLHF
TGTGCCACCAGCAGAGGGGGACAGGGTAATTCACCCCTCCACTTT
>TRBV5-4|TRBD2|few|TRBJ2-2
CASSKGTSGSTGELFF
TGTGCCAGCAGCAAGGGGACTAGCGGGAGCACCGGGGAGCTGTTTTTT
>TRBV20-1|NA|NA|TRBJ2-5
CSAEKGEQYF
TGCAGTGCTGAGAAAGGAGAGCAGTACTTC
>TRBV5-5|TRBD1|NA|TRBJ2-7
CASTSTPGQKNEQYF
TGTGCCAGCACTTCCACCCCGGGACAGAAGAACGAGCAGTACTTC
>TRBV30|NA|NA|TRBJ1-6
CAWRTVKASYNSPLHF
TGTGCCTGGAGGACAGTAAAGGCCTCCTATAATTCACCCCTCCACTTT
>TRBV30|TRBD1|NA|TRBJ2-2
CAWKRGQGANTGELFF
TGTGCCTGGAAAAGGGGACAGGGCGCGAACACCGGGGAGCTGTTTTTT
>TRBV11-3|NA|once|TRBJ2-5
CASSFGGSQETQYF
TGTGCCAGCAGCTTTGGCGGCAGCCAAGAGACCCAGTACTTC